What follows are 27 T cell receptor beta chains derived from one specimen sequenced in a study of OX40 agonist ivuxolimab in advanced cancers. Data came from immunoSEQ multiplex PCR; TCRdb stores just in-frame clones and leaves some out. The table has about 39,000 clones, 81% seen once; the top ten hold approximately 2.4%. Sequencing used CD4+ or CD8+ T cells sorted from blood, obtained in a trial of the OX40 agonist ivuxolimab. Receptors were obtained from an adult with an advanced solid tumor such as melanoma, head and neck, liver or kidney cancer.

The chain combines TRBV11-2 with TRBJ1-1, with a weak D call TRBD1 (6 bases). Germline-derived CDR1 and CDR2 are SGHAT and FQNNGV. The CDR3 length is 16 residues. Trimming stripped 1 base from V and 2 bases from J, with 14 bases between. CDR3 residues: CASSLGIRGGNTEAFF. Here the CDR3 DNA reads TGTGCCAGCAGCTTAGGAATCAGGGGAGGCAACACTGAAGCTTTCTTT.

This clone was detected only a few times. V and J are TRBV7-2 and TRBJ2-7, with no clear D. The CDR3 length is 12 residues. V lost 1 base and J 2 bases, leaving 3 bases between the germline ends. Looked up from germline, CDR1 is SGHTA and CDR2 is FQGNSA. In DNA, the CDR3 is TGTGCCAGCAGCTTAGACACCTACGAGCAGTACTTC. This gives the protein CASSLDTYEQYF.

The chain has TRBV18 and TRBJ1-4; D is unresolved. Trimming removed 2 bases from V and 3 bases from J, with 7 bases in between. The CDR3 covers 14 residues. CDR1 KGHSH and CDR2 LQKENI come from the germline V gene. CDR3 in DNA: TGTGCCAGCTCACCAGGGTTTTCTAATGAAAAACTGTTTTTT. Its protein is CASSPGFSNEKLFF.

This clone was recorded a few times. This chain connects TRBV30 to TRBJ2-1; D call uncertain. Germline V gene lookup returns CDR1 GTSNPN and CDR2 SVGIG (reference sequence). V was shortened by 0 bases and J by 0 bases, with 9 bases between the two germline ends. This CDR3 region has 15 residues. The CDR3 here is CAWSVFLSSYNEQFF. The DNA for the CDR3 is TGTGCCTGGAGTGTATTCTTAAGCTCCTACAATGAGCAGTTCTTC.

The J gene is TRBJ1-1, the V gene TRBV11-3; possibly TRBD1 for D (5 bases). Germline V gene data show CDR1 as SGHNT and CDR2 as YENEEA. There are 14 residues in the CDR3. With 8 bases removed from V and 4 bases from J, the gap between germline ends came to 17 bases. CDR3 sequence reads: CASGYDGGITEAFF. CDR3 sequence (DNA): TGTGCCAGCGGCTACGACGGGGGAATCACTGAAGCTTTCTTT.

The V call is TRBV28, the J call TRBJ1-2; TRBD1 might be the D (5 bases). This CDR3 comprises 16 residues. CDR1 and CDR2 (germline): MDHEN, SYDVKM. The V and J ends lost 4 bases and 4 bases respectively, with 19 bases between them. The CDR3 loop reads CASSSIRGEKSYGYTF. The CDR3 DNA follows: TGTGCCAGCAGTTCCATCCGGGGGGAGAAGTCCTATGGCTACACCTTC.

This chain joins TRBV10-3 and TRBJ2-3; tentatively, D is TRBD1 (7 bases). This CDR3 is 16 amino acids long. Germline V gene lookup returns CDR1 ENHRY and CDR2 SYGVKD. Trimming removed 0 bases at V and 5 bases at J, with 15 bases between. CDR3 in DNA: TGTGCCATCAGTGAGTCGATCGGAGGGGGCATAGATACGCAGTATTTT. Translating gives CAISESIGGGIDTQYF.

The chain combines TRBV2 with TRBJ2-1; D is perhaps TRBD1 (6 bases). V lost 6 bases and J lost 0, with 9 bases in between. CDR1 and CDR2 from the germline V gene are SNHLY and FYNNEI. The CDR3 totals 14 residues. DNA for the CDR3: TGTGCCAGCAGGGGGGCCAGCTCCTACAATGAGCAGTTCTTC. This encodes CASRGASSYNEQFF. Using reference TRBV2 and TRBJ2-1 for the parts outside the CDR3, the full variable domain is EPEVTQTPSHQVTQMGQEVILRCVPISNHLYFYWYRQILGQKVEFLVSFYNNEISEKSEIFDDQFSVERPDGSNFTLKIRSTKLEDSAMYFCASRGASSYNEQFFGPGTRLTVL.

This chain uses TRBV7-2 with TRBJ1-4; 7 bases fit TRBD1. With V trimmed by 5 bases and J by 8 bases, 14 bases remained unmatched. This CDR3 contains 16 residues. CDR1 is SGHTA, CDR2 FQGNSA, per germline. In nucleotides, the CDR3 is TGTGCCAGCAGCCCAGGGGGAGGTGGAAAGGCCGAAAAACTGTTTTTT. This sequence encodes CASSPGGGGKAEKLFF.

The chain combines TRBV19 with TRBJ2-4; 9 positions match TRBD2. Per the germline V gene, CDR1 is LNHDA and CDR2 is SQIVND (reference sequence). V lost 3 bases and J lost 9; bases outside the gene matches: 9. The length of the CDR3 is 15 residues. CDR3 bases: TGTGCCAGTAGTATTTCTCTGGCGGGAGGGGGCATTCAGTACTTC. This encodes CASSISLAGGGIQYF. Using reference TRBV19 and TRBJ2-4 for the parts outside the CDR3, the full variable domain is DGGITQSPKYLFRKEGQNVTLSCEQNLNHDAMYWYRQDPGQGLRLIYYSQIVNDFQKGDIAEGYSVSREKKESFPLTVTSAQKNPTAFYLCASSISLAGGGIQYFGAGTRLSVL.

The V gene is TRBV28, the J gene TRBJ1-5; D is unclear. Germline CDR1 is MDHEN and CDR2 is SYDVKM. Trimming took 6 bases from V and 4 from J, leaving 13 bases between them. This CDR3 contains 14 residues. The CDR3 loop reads CASSPMRRNQPQHF. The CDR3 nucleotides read TGTGCCAGCAGCCCGATGAGGCGTAATCAGCCCCAGCATTTT.

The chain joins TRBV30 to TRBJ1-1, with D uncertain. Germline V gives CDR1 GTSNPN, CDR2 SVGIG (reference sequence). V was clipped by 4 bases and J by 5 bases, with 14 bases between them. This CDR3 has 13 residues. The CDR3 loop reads CAWILVRGTEAFF. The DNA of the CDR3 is TGTGCCTGGATCCTGGTCCGTGGAACTGAAGCTTTCTTT.

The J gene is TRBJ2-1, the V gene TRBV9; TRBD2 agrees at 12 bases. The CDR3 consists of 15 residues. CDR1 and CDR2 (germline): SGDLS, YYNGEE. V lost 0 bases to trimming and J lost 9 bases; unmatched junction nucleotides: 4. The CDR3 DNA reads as TGTGCCAGCAGCGTAGTTCTAGCGGGAGGGGGTGAGCAGTTCTTC. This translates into CASSVVLAGGGEQFF. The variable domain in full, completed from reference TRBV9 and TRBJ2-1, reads DSGVTQTPKHLITATGQRVTLRCSPRSGDLSVYWYQQSLDQGLQFLIQYYNGEERAKGNILERFSAQQFPDLHSELNLSSLELGDSALYFCASSVVLAGGGEQFFGPGTRLTVL.

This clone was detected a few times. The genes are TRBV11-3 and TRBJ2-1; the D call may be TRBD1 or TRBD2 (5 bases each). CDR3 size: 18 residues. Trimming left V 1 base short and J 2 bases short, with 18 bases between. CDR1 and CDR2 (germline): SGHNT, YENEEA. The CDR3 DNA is TGTGCCAGCAGCTTAGTGAGATTAGCAGGGAGTGCCTACAATGAGCAGTTCTTC. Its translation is CASSLVRLAGSAYNEQFF.

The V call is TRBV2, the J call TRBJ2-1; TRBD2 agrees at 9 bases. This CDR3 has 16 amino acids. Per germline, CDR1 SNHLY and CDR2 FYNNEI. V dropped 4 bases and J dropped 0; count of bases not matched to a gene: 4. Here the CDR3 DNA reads TGTGCCAGCAGTGGACTAGCGGCCAGCTCCTACAATGAGCAGTTCTTC. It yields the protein CASSGLAASSYNEQFF. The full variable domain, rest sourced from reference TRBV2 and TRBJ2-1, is EPEVTQTPSHQVTQMGQEVILRCVPISNHLYFYWYRQILGQKVEFLVSFYNNEISEKSEIFDDQFSVERPDGSNFTLKIRSTKLEDSAMYFCASSGLAASSYNEQFFGPGTRLTVL.

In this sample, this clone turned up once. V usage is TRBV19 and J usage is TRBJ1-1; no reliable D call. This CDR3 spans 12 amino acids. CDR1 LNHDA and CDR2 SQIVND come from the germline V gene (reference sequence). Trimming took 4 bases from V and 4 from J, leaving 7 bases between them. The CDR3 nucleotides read TGTGCCAGTAGTACTCGGGGCACTGAAGCTTTCTTT. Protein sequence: CASSTRGTEAFF.

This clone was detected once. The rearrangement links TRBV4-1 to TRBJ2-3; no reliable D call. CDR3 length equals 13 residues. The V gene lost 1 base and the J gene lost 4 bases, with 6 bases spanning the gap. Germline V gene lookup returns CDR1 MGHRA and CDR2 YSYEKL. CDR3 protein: CASSQGDADTQYF. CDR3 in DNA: TGCGCCAGCAGCCAAGGCGACGCAGATACGCAGTATTTT.

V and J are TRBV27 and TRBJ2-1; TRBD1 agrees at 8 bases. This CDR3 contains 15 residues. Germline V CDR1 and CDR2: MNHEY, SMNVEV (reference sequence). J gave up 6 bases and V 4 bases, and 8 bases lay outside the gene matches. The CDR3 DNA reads TGTGCCAGCAGTTCATGGACAGGGTTGACCAATGAGCAGTTCTTC. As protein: CASSSWTGLTNEQFF.

CDR3 residues: CASSLINPHQETQYF. The CDR3 DNA follows: TGCGCCAGCAGCTTAATAAACCCCCACCAAGAGACCCAGTACTTC. V usage is TRBV5-1 and J usage is TRBJ2-5; no firm D call. The CDR3 loop spans 15 amino acids. Trimming removed 2 bases at V and 0 bases at J, with 11 bases between. Germline V CDR1 and CDR2: SGHRS, YFSETQ.

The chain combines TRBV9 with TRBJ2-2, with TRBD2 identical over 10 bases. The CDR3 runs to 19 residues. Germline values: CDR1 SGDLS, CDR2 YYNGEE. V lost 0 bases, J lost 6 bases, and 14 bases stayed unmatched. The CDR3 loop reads CASSVAHAPRTSGSGELFF. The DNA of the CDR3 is TGTGCCAGCAGCGTAGCCCATGCGCCCCGGACTAGCGGATCCGGGGAGCTGTTTTTT.

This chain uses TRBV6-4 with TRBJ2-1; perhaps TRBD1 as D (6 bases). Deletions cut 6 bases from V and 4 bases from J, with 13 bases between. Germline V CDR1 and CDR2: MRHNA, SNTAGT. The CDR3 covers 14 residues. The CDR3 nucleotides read TGTGCCAGCAGGCCCGGGACACAATACAATGAGCAGTTCTTC. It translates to CASRPGTQYNEQFF.

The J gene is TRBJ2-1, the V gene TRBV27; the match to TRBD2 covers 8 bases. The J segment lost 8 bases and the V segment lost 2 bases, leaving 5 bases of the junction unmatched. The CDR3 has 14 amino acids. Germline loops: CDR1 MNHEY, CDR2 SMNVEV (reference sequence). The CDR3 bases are TGTGCCAGCAGTTTAAGCGGGAGCTTCGATGAGCAGTTCTTC. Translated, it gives CASSLSGSFDEQFF.

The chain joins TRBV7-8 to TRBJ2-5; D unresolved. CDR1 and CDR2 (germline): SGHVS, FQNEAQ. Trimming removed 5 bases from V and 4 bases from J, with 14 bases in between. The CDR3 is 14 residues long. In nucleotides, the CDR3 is TGTGCCAGCAGCCCGATTCCCAACCCAGAGACCCAGTACTTC. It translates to CASSPIPNPETQYF.

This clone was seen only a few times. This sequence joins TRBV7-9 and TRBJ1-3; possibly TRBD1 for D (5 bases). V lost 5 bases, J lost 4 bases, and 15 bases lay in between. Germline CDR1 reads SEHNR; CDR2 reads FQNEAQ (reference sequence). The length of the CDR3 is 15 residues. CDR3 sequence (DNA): TGTGCCAGCAGCCTACCTTTAGGGGCAGGAAACACCATATATTTT. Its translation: CASSLPLGAGNTIYF.

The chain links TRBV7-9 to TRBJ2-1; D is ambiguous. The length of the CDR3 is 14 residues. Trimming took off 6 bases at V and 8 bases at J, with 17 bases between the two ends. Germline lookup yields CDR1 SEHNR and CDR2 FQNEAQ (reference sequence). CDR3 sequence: CASRALGLFHEQFF. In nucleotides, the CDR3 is TGTGCCAGCAGGGCCCTCGGGTTATTCCATGAGCAGTTCTTC.

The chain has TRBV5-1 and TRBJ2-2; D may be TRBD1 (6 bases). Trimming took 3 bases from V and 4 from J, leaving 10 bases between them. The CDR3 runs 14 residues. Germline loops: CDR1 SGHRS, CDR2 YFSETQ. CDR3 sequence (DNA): TGCGCCAGCAGCTACGGGGACACCACCGGGGAGCTGTTTTTT. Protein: CASSYGDTTGELFF.

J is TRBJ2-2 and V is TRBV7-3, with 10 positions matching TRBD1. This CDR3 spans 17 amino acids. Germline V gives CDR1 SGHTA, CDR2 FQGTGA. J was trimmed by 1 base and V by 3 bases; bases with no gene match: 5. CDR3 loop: CASSFGTGAVNTGELFF. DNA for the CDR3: TGTGCCAGCAGCTTCGGGACAGGGGCGGTGAACACCGGGGAGCTGTTTTTT.